The 12 T cell receptor beta chains in this list originate from one sample, sequenced in a study of cytomegalovirus exposure and HLA in healthy donors. PCR used 60 Vbeta primers and 13 Jbeta primers. Generated by immunoSEQ multiplex PCR, the TCRdb table keeps only in-frame clones and is missing some. This sample has 150,000 to 200,000 clones, with 82% found just once. Sequencing input: PBMCs. The receptors originated from a girl aged 2-10 years in good health and CMV-seropositive.

The chain is built from TRBV7-9 and TRBJ2-7; TRBD2 matches at 12 bases. There are 16 residues in the CDR3. V shed 4 bases and J 6 bases; nucleotides not matched to a gene: 10. CDR1 is SEHNR and CDR2 is FQNEAQ in the germline V gene (reference sequence). The CDR3 DNA sequence: TGTGCCAGCAGCTCTCGGGGCGGGACTAGCGGGCGCGAGCAGTACTTC. This translates into CASSSRGGTSGREQYF.

The chain joins TRBV4-1 to TRBJ2-3; D is undetermined. Between the trimmed V and J ends, which lost 0 bases and 5 bases, there was a span of 12 bases. The CDR3 has 15 amino acids. CDR1 is MGHRA, CDR2 YSYEKL, per germline. The chain's CDR3 is CASSQEGYSRDTQYF. CDR3 in DNA: TGCGCCAGCAGCCAAGAAGGATACTCTAGAGATACGCAGTATTTT.

The genes are TRBV6-5 and TRBJ1-2; 8 bases agree with TRBD1. Trimming removed 6 bases from V and 10 bases from J; junction bases left unmatched: 7. Germline loops: CDR1 MNHEY, CDR2 SVGAGI. This CDR3 contains 12 residues. CDR3 sequence: CASSRNRGDYTF. The DNA of the CDR3 is TGTGCCAGCAGCCGTAACAGGGGGGACTACACCTTC.

The gene calls are TRBV2 and TRBJ2-5; no reliable D call. V was cut by 7 bases and J by 1 base, with 10 bases left in between. Germline CDR1 reads SNHLY; CDR2 reads FYNNEI. The CDR3 consists of 13 residues. The CDR3 loop reads CASIRLVQETQYF. In nucleotides, the CDR3 is TGTGCCAGCATAAGACTGGTCCAAGAGACCCAGTACTTC.

The chain combines TRBV6-1 with TRBJ1-1; possible D gene TRBD1, 6 bases. V was shortened by 4 bases and J by 3 bases, with 15 bases between the two germline ends. CDR3 size: 15 residues. Per the germline V gene, CDR1 is MNHNS and CDR2 is SASEGT. CDR3 protein: CASSVYRVADTEAFF. CDR3 nucleotides: TGTGCCAGCAGTGTGTACAGGGTTGCGGACACTGAAGCTTTCTTT.

CDR3 sequence: CSVVWTSYNEQFF. CDR3 nucleotide sequence: TGCAGCGTTGTATGGACTTCCTACAATGAGCAGTTCTTC. V is TRBV29-1 and J is TRBJ2-1; D might be TRBD2 (5 bases). The CDR3 length is 13 residues. The ends were cut back, 4 bases at V and 1 base at J, with 8 bases in the middle. The germline gives CDR1 SQVTM, CDR2 ANQGSEA.

The chain uses TRBV30 and TRBJ1-2; TRBD1 matches at 8 bases. The CDR3 length is 13 residues. Germline loops: CDR1 GTSNPN, CDR2 SVGIG (reference sequence). V was clipped by 4 bases and J by 0 bases; unmatched bases: 1. The CDR3: CAWKDRANYGYTF. CDR3 sequence (DNA): TGTGCCTGGAAGGACAGGGCTAACTATGGCTACACCTTC.

The chain couples TRBV5-1 to TRBJ2-5, with TRBD2 identical over 10 bases. V gave up 3 bases and J gave up 3 bases; unmatched junction bases: 2. CDR1 SGHRS and CDR2 YFSETQ come from the germline V gene. The CDR3 sequence is 14 residues long. The CDR3 sequence: CASSYGLAEETQYF. For the CDR3, the DNA is TGCGCCAGCAGCTACGGACTAGCGGAAGAGACCCAGTACTTC.

This chain joins TRBV7-2 and TRBJ2-4; TRBD1 might be the D (5 bases). Trimming stripped 1 base from V and 0 bases from J, with 10 bases between. The CDR3 is made up of 16 amino acids. Germline V lookup: CDR1 SGHTA, CDR2 FQGNSA. CDR3 DNA sequence: TGTGCCAGCAGCTTAGGATCCAGGGTAGCCAAAAACATTCAGTACTTC. Protein: CASSLGSRVAKNIQYF.

CDR3 coding DNA: TGTGCCAGTAGCACAACAGGGTTATACGGCTACACCTTC. Amino acids: CASSTTGLYGYTF. The rearrangement uses TRBV19 and TRBJ1-2; possible D gene TRBD1, 6 bases. V shed 6 bases and J shed 8 bases, with 16 bases lying between them. Germline V lookup: CDR1 LNHDA, CDR2 SQIVND (reference sequence). This CDR3 contains 13 residues. Filled out from reference TRBV19 and TRBJ1-2, the complete variable domain reads DGGITQSPKYLFRKEGQNVTLSCEQNLNHDAMYWYRQDPGQGLRLIYYSQIVNDFQKGDIAEGYSVSREKKESFPLTVTSAQKNPTAFYLCASSTTGLYGYTFGSGTRLTVV.

The chain couples TRBV7-9 to TRBJ1-3; 7 positions agree with TRBD1. The CDR3 has 15 amino acids. Per germline, CDR1 SEHNR and CDR2 FQNEAQ (reference sequence). The junction had 3 bases not matched to a gene; V was cut back by 4 bases and J by 0 bases. Here the CDR3 reads CASSWTGASGNTIYF. The CDR3 DNA reads as TGTGCCAGCAGCTGGACAGGCGCCTCTGGAAACACCATATATTTT.

The chain joins TRBV11-2 to TRBJ2-3; maybe TRBD2 (6 bases). The V gene lost 4 bases and the J gene lost 2 bases, with 10 bases spanning the gap. Per germline, CDR1 SGHAT and CDR2 FQNNGV. This CDR3 comprises 14 residues. The CDR3 coding sequence is TGTGCCAGCAGCTCCCTGGACTACACAGATACGCAGTATTTT. This sequence encodes CASSSLDYTDTQYF.